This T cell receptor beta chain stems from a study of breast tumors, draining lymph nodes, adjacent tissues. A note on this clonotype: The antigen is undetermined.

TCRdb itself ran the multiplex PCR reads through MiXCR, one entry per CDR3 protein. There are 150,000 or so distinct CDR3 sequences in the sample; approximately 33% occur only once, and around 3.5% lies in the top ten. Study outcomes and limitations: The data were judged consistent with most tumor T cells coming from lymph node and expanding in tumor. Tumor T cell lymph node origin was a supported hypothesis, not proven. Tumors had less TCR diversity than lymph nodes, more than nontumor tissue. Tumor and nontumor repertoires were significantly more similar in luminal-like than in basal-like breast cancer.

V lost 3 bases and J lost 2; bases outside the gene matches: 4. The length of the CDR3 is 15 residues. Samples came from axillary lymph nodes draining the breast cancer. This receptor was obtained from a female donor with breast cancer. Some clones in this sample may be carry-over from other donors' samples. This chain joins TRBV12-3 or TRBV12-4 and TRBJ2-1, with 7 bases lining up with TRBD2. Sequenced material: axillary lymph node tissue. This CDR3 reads CASSFTGGAYNEQFF. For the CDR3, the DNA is TGTGCCAGCAGTTTCACGGGGGGAGCCTACAATGAGCAGTTCTTC.